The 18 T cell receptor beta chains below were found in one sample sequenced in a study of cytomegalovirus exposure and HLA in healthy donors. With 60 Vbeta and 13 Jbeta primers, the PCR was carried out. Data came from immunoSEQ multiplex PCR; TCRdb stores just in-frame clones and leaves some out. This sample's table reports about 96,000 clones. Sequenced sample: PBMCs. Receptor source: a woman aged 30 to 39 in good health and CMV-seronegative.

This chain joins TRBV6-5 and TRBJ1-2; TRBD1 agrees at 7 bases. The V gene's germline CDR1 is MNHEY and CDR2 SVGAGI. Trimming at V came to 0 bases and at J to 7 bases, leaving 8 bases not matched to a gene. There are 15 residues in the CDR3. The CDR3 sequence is CASSYSPDRVGGYTF. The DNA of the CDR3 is TGTGCCAGCAGTTACTCGCCTGACAGGGTGGGTGGCTACACCTTC.

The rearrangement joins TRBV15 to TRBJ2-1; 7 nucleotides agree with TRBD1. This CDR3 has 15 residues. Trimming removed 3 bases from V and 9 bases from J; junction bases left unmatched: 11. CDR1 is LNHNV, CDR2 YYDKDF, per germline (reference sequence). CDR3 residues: CATSSRRNRGGEQFF. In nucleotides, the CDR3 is TGTGCCACCAGCAGTCGGCGAAACAGGGGCGGTGAGCAGTTCTTC. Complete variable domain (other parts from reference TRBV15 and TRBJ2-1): DAMVIQNPRYQVTQFGKPVTLSCSQTLNHNVMYWYQQKSSQAPKLLFHYYDKDFNNEADTPDNFQSRRPNTSFCFLDIRSPGLGDTAMYLCATSSRRNRGGEQFFGPGTRLTVL.

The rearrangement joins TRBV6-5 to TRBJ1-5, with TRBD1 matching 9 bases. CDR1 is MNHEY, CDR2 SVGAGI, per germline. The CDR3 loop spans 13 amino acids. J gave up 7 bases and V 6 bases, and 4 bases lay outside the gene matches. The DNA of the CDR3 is TGTGCCAGCAGGAGACAGGGGGAACAGCCCCAGCATTTT. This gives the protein CASRRQGEQPQHF.

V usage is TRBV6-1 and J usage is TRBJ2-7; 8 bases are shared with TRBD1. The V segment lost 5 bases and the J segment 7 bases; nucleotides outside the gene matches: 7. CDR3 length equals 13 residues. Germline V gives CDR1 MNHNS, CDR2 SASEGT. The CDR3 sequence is CASSQDRAREQYF. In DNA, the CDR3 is TGTGCCAGCAGTCAGGACAGGGCTCGGGAGCAGTACTTC.

DNA for the CDR3: TGTGCCAGCAGAAAACAGGGTCTCTATGGCTACACCTTC. This encodes CASRKQGLYGYTF. This chain uses TRBV25-1 with TRBJ1-2, with a tentative D call TRBD1 (6 bases). The CDR3 is made up of 13 amino acids. Germline V gene sequence: CDR1 MGHDK, CDR2 SYGVNS. Trimming took 6 bases from V and 4 from J, leaving 12 bases between them.

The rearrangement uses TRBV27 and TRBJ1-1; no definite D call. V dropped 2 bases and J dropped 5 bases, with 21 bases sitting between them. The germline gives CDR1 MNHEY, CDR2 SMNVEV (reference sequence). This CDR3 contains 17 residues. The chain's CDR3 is CASSLGATDFRTTEAFF. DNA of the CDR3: TGTGCCAGCAGTTTAGGAGCGACGGACTTTAGGACTACTGAAGCTTTCTTT.

CDR3 nucleotides: TGTGCCAGCAGGACAGGGGGCCGCACTAATGAAAAACTGTTTTTT. The encoded protein is CASRTGGRTNEKLFF. This sequence joins TRBV7-2 and TRBJ1-4, with 10 bases lining up with TRBD1. This CDR3 region has 15 residues. Germline CDR1 SGHTA, CDR2 FQGNSA. V lost 6 bases, J lost 2 bases, and 3 bases stayed unmatched.

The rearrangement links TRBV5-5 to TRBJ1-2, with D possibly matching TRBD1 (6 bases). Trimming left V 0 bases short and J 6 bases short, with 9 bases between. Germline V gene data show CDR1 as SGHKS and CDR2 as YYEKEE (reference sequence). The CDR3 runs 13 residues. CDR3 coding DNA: TGTGCCAGCAGCTTGGCACAGGGCGATGGCTACACCTTC. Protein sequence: CASSLAQGDGYTF.

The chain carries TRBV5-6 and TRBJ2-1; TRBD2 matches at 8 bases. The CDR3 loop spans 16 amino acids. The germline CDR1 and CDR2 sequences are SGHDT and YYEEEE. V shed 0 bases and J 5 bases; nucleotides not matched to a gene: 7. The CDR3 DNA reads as TGTGCCAGCAGCTTGGTTTCACTAGCGGCGGACAATGAGCAGTTCTTC. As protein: CASSLVSLAADNEQFF.

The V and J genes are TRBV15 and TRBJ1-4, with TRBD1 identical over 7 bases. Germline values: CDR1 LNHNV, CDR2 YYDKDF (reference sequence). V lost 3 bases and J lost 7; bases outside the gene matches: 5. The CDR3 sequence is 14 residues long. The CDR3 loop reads CATSRHDRVEKLFF. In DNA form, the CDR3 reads TGTGCCACCAGCAGGCACGACAGGGTTGAAAAACTGTTTTTT.

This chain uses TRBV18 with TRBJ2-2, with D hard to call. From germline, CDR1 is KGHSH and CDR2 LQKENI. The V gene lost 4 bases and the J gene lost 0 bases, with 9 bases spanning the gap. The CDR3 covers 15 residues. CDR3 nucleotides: TGTGCCAGCTCACAATCAGAGGCGAACACCGGGGAGCTGTTTTTT. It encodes CASSQSEANTGELFF.

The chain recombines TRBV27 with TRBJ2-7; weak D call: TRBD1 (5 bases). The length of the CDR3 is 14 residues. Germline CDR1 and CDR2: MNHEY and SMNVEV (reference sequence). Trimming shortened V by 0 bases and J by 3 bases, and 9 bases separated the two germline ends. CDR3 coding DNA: TGTGCCAGCAGTTTATCATGGCAGGGCTACGAGCAGTACTTC. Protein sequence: CASSLSWQGYEQYF.

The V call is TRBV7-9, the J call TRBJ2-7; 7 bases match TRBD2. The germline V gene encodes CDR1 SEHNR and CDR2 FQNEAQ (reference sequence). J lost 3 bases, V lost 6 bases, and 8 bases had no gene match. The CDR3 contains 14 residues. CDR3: CASSLTTSIYEQYF. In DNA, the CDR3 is TGTGCCAGCAGTTTGACGACTAGCATCTACGAGCAGTACTTC.

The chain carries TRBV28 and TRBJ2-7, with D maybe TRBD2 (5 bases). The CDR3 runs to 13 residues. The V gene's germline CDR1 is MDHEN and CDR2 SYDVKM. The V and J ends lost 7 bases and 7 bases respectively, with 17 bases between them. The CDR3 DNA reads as TGTGCCAGCAAGCGTCGGACTCTGGGGGAGCAGTACTTC. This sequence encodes CASKRRTLGEQYF.

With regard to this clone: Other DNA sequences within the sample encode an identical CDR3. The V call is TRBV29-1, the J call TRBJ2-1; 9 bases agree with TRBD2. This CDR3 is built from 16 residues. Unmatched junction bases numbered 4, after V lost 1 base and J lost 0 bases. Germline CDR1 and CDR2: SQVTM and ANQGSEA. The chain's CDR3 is CSVEVGSGSSYNEQFF. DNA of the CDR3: TGCAGCGTTGAAGTGGGTAGCGGGAGCTCCTACAATGAGCAGTTCTTC.

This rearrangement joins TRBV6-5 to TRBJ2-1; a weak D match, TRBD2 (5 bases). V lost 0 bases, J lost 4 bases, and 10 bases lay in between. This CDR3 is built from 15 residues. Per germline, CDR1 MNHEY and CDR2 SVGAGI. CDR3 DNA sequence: TGTGCCAGCAGTTACTCGGGAGAGACATACAATGAGCAGTTCTTC. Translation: CASSYSGETYNEQFF.

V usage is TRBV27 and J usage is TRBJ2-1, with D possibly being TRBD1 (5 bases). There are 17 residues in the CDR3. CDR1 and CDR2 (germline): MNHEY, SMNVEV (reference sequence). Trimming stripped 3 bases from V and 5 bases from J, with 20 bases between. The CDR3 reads CASSLVYLTVSHNEQFF. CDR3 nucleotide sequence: TGTGCCAGCAGTTTGGTTTATTTGACAGTTTCACACAATGAGCAGTTCTTC.

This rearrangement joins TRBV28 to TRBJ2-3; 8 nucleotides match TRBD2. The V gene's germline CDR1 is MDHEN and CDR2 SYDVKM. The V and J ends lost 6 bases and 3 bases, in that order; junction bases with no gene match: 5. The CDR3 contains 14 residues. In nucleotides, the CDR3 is TGTGCCAGCAGACCCTCTAGCGGGACAGATACGCAGTATTTT. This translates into CASRPSSGTDTQYF.